The next 9 T cell receptor beta chains were all read from a single sample in a study of CXCR3-negative and CXCR3-positive naive CD8 T cells. 5' RACE with UMI labels generated the TRB cDNA libraries. TCRdb re-called the 5' RACE reads and gives one entry per CDR3 protein, without DNA. With just over 60,000 distinct CDR3 sequences in the sample, the ten largest clones hold about 4.6%. Sequencing was performed on naive CXCR3- CD8+ T cells from blood. This sample's subset: CD45RO-CCR7+CD27+CD95- naive CD8+ T cells lacking CXCR3 (TNR3-). The receptors stem from a human donor in good health. Some clones in this sample may be carry-over from other donors' samples.

CDR3 loop: CASSLYSPSRDTGELFF. The rearrangement uses TRBV7-3 and TRBJ2-2. Germline values: CDR1 SGHTA, CDR2 FQGTGA. The CDR3 sequence is 17 residues long.

The rearrangement links TRBV7-9 to TRBJ1-2; the D gene TCRdb calls, TRBD1, cannot be checked with no DNA. CDR1 and CDR2 from the germline V gene are SEHNR and FQNEAQ (reference sequence). There are 15 residues in the CDR3. The CDR3 loop is CASSQLPETSNGYTF. Drawing the rest from reference TRBV7-9 and TRBJ1-2, the complete variable domain is DTGVSQNPRHKITKRGQNVTFRCDPISEHNRLYWYRQTLGQGPEFLTYFQNEAQLEKSRLLSDRFSAERPKGSFSTLEIQRTEQGDSAMYLCASSQLPETSNGYTFGSGTRLTVV.

CDR3 residues: CASSQDSVSGELFF. The genes are TRBV14 and TRBJ2-2. This CDR3 is built from 14 residues. Germline CDR1 is SGHDN and CDR2 is FVKESK.

The chain uses TRBV9 and TRBJ2-7; the TRBD1 assignment by TCRdb is unverifiable without DNA. CDR1 is SGDLS, CDR2 YYNGEE, per germline. This CDR3 contains 13 residues. CDR3 loop: CASSVGGAHEQYF.

The CDR3 sequence is CSAKILDRESSGYTF. V usage is TRBV29-1 and J usage is TRBJ1-2; the TCRdb call, TRBD1, lacks DNA for checking. The germline CDR1 and CDR2 sequences are SQVTM and ANQGSEA. This CDR3 has 15 amino acids. The whole variable domain, filled in from reference TRBV29-1 and TRBJ1-2, reads SAVISQKPSRDICQRGTSLTIQCQVDSQVTMMFWYRQQPGQSLTLIATANQGSEATYESGFVIDKFPISRPNLTFSTLTVSNMSPEDSSIYLCSAKILDRESSGYTFGSGTRLTVV.

The chain carries TRBV4-1 and TRBJ2-1; lacking DNA, the TRBD2 call made by TCRdb goes unchecked. The CDR3 is made up of 16 amino acids. Germline values: CDR1 MGHRA, CDR2 YSYEKL. The chain's CDR3 is CASSQVSGLAGVEQFF.

The chain uses TRBV14 and TRBJ1-1; with no DNA, the TCRdb D assignment of TRBD1 cannot be verified. The CDR3 runs 17 residues. Germline V gives CDR1 SGHDN, CDR2 FVKESK. The CDR3 sequence: CASSQDPAEGVWAEAFF.

The chain has TRBV12-3 or TRBV12-4 and TRBJ2-7; TCRdb gives TRBD1 as the D gene, but with no DNA this cannot be confirmed. The length of the CDR3 is 13 residues. CDR3 region: CASSPGTPNEQYF.

V usage is TRBV7-6 and J usage is TRBJ1-1. This CDR3 contains 16 residues. Per the germline V gene, CDR1 is SGHVS and CDR2 is FNYEAQ. The CDR3 loop reads CASSLGSTSWNTEAFF.